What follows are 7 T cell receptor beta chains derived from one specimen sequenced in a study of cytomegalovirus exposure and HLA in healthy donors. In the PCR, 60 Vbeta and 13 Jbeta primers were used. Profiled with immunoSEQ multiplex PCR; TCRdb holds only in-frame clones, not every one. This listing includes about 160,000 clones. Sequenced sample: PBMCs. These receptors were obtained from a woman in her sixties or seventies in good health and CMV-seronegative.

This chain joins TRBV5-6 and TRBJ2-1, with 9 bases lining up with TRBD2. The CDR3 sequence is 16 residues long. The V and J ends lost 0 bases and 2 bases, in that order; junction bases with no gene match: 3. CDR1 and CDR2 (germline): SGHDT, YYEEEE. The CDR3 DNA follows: TGTGCCAGCAGCTTGGAAAGACTAGCGGCCTACAATGAGCAGTTCTTC. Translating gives CASSLERLAAYNEQFF.

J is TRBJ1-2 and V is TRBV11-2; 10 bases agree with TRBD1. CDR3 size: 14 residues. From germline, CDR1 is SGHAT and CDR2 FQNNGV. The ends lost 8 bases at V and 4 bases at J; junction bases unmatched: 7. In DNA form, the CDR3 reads TGTGCCAGCTTCGGGACAGGGGCTTTCTATGGCTACACCTTC. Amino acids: CASFGTGAFYGYTF. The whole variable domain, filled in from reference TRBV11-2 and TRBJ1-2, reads EAGVAQSPRYKIIEKRQSVAFWCNPISGHATLYWYQQILGQGPKLLIQFQNNGVVDDSQLPKDRFSAERLKGVDSTLKIQPAKLEDSAVYLCASFGTGAFYGYTFGSGTRLTVV.

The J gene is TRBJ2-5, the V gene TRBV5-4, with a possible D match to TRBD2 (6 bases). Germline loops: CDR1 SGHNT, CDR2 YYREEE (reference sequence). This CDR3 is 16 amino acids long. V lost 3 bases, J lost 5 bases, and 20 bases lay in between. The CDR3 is CASSSGASAFVETQYF. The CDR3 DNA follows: TGTGCCAGCAGCTCCGGGGCTAGCGCATTTGTGGAGACCCAGTACTTC.

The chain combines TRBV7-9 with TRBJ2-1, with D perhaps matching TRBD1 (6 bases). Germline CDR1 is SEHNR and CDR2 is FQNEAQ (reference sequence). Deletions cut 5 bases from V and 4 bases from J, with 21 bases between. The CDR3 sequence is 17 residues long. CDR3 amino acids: CASSAMKSGTPYNEQFF. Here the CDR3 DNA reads TGTGCCAGCAGCGCCATGAAGTCCGGGACACCTTACAATGAGCAGTTCTTC.

DNA for the CDR3: TGTGCCCACACAAGGGACAGGGACACAGATACGCAGTATTTT. Protein product: CAHTRDRDTDTQYF. The rearrangement uses TRBV10-3 and TRBJ2-3; TRBD1 agrees at 9 bases. Germline loops: CDR1 ENHRY, CDR2 SYGVKD. V lost 11 bases, J lost 2 bases, and 8 bases stayed unmatched. The CDR3 length is 14 residues.

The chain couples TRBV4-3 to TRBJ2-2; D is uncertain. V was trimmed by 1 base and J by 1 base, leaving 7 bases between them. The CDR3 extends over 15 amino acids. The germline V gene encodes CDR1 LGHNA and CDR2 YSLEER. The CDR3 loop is CASSQARMNTGELFF. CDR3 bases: TGCGCCAGCAGCCAAGCCAGAATGAACACCGGGGAGCTGTTTTTT.

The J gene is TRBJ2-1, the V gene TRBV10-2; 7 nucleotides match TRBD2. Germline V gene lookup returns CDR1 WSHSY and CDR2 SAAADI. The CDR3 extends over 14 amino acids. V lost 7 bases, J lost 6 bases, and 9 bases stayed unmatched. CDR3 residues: CASTGRALINEQFF. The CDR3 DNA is TGCGCCAGCACTGGGAGGGCCTTGATCAATGAGCAGTTCTTC.